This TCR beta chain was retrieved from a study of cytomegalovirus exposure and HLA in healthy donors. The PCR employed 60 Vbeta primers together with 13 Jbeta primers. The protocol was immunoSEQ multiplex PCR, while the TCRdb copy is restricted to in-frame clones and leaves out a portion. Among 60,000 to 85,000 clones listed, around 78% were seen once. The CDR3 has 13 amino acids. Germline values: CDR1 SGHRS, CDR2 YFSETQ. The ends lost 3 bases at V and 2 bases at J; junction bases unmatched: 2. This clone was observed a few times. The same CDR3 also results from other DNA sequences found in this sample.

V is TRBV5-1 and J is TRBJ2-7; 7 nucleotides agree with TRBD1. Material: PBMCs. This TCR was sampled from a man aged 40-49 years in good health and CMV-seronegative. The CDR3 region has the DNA TGCGCCAGCAGCTCGGGACAGCCCTACGAGCAGTACTTC. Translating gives CASSSGQPYEQYF.